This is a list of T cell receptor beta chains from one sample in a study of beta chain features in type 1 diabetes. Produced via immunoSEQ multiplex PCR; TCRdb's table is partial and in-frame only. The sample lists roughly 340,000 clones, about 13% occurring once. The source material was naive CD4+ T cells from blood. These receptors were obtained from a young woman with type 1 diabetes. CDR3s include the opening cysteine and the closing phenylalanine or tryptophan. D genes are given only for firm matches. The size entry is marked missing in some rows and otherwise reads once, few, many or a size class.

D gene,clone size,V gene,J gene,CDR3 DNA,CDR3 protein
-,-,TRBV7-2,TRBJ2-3,TGTGCCAGCAGCTTAGATCAGGGGCCCGGATCCACAGATACGCAGTATTTT,CASSLDQGPGSTDTQYF
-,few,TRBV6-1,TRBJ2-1,TGTGCCAGCAGTGAACTTGGCACCCTTAAGCAGTTCTTC,CASSELGTLKQFF
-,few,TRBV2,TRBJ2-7,TGTGCCAGCAGGGCGGGATTCAGCTCCTACGAGCAGTACTTC,CASRAGFSSYEQYF
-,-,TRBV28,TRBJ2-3,TGTGCCAGCAGCAACCCGGGGATTTGGGCGCAGTATTTT,CASSNPGIWAQYF
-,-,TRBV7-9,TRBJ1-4,TGTGCCAGCAGCCGTCCCCCGGGGGAAGGAAAACTGTTTTTT,CASSRPPGEGKLFF
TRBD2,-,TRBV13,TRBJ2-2,TGTGCCAGCGCGGGGGGCCGAAACACCGGGGAGCTGTTTTTT,CASAGGRNTGELFF
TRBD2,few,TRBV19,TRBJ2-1,TGTGCCAGTAGTATTTCTAGCGGGAGGCCTATCCGTGAGCAGTTCTTC,CASSISSGRPIREQFF
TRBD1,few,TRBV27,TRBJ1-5,TGTGCCAGCAGTTTAACCGGGCCAGGGGGAGGTCAGCCCCAGCATTTT,CASSLTGPGGGQPQHF
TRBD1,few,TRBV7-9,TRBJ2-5,TGTGCCAGCAGCGGCTGGACAGGACAAGAGACCCAGTACTTC,CASSGWTGQETQYF
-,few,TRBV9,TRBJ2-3,TGTGCCAGCAGCGCCATCACAGATACGCAGTATTTT,CASSAITDTQYF
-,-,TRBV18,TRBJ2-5,TGTGCCAGCTCACCACCACAGAGGCGGGCCGAGACCCAGTACTTC,CASSPPQRRAETQYF
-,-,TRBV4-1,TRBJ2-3,TGCGCCAGCAGCCCTGACATGGGTCTGCCGTCTACAGATACGCAGTATTTT,CASSPDMGLPSTDTQYF
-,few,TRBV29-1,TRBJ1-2,TGCAGCGCCCAGGGTGGGGATGGCTACACCTTC,CSAQGGDGYTF
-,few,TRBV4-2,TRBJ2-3,TGTGCCAGCAGCCAAGTCCAGGGGATTGGCACAGATACGCAGTATTTT,CASSQVQGIGTDTQYF
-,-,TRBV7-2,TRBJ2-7,TGTGCCAGCAGCCTAAGAGCGGAAGCATCCTACGAGCAGTACTTC,CASSLRAEASYEQYF
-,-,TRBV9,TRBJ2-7,TGTGCCAGCAGCGTAGGACAGTTCTCCTACGAGCAGTACTTC,CASSVGQFSYEQYF
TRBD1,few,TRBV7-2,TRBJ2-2,TGTGCCAGCGTTAGGGGAAGACAGGGGGCCAACACCGGGGAGCTGTTTTTT,CASVRGRQGANTGELFF
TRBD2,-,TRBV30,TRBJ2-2,TGTGCCTGGGGGCTTGGACTAGCGGGATGGAACACCGGGGAGCTGTTTTTT,CAWGLGLAGWNTGELFF
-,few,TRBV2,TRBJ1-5,TGTGCCAGCAGCGGGGGGGAAGTTCAGCCCCAGCATTTT,CASSGGEVQPQHF
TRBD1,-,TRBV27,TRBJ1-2,TGTGCCAGCAGTTTAACCGGGACAGGGACTTTGACCTTC,CASSLTGTGTLTF
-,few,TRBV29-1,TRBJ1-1,TGCAGCGTTCATACGGGAGGACGGACGAACACTGAAGCTTTCTTT,CSVHTGGRTNTEAFF
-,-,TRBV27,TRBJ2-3,TGTGCCAGCAGTTTATCGGAGGCAACAGATACGCAGTATTTT,CASSLSEATDTQYF
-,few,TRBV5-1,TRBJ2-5,TGCGCCAGCAGCCCCGGGACAAAAGAGACCCAGTACTTC,CASSPGTKETQYF
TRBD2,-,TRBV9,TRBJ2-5,TGTGCCAGCAGCGGGGATGTAGCGGGAGTGGTGACCCAGTACTTC,CASSGDVAGVVTQYF
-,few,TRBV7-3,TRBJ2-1,TGTGCCAGCAGCGCCTCTTGGGCGGGGACGGAAAGGGAGCAGTTCTTC,CASSASWAGTEREQFF
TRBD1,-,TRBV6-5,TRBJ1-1,TGTGCCAGCAATGACAGGGTGAACACTGAAGCTTTCTTT,CASNDRVNTEAFF
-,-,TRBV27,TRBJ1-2,TGTGCCAGCAGTCCGTACCGGGACACCTCCTATGGCTACACCTTC,CASSPYRDTSYGYTF
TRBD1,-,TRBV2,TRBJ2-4,TGTGCCAGCAGTAAACAGGGGGCCAAAAACATTCAGTACTTC,CASSKQGAKNIQYF
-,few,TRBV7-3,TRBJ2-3,TGTGCCAGCAGCTTAGGCACGGGAGCCAGGTCGGATACGCAGTATTTT,CASSLGTGARSDTQYF
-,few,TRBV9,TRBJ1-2,TGTGCCAGCAGACCATCAGGTTCGGGAGGCTACACCTTC,CASRPSGSGGYTF
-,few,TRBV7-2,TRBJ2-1,TGTGCCAGCAGCTTAGGCCCGGCGGAGGGTAGACAGTTCTTC,CASSLGPAEGRQFF
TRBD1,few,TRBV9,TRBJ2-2,TGTGCCAGCAGCCGAGGACTTGACAGGGGATTAACCGGGGAGCTGTTTTTT,CASSRGLDRGLTGELFF
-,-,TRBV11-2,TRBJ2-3,TGTGCCAGCAGCTTAGTGCCGGGTACGGATACGCAGTATTTT,CASSLVPGTDTQYF
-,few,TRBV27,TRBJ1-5,TGTGCCAGCAGTTTCGGGTTGACCAATCAGCCCCAGCATTTT,CASSFGLTNQPQHF
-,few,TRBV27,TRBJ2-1,TGTGCCAGCAGTAGGAGGGGCCCCCCGGATGAGCAGTTCTTC,CASSRRGPPDEQFF
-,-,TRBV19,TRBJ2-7,TGTGCCAGTAGCCTGGCTCGGGACTACGAGCAGTACTTC,CASSLARDYEQYF
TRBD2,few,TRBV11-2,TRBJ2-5,TGTGCCAGCAGCGCCCGACTAGCGGACGGAGAGACCCAGTACTTC,CASSARLADGETQYF
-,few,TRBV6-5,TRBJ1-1,TGTGCCAGCAGCCCACAGGCCTCGAACACTGAAGCTTTCTTT,CASSPQASNTEAFF